One sample yielded the 24 T cell receptor beta chains listed below, sequenced in a study of cytomegalovirus exposure and HLA in healthy donors. Vbeta (60) and Jbeta (13) primers were used in the PCR. The data were produced by immunoSEQ multiplex PCR, yet TCRdb's version contains in-frame clones alone and is incomplete. In the table there are over 150,000 clones, 65% to 80% of which are singletons. The sequenced sample was PBMCs. Receptor source: a woman in her 40s in good health and CMV-seropositive.

The V call is TRBV5-4, the J call TRBJ1-1; D is perhaps TRBD1 (6 bases). The CDR3 is 12 residues long. Germline assignment: CDR1 SGHNT and CDR2 YYREEE (reference sequence). Trimming cost V 4 bases and J 8 bases, with 12 bases left between them. The CDR3 loop reads CASSPDRREAFF. CDR3 sequence (DNA): TGTGCCAGCAGCCCGGACAGACGGGAAGCTTTCTTT.

V usage is TRBV4-1 and J usage is TRBJ2-3; 9 bases agree with TRBD2. The CDR3 is 16 amino acids. Germline CDR1 is MGHRA and CDR2 is YSYEKL. V was clipped by 0 bases and J by 4 bases; unmatched bases: 5. CDR3 region: CASSQDGGRVSDTQYF. DNA of the CDR3: TGCGCCAGCAGCCAAGACGGCGGGAGGGTTTCAGATACGCAGTATTTT.

The chain has TRBV6-5 and TRBJ1-1, with TRBD1 matching 7 bases. The CDR3 runs to 14 residues. V lost 4 bases to trimming and J lost 1 base; unmatched junction nucleotides: 3. Germline CDR1 is MNHEY and CDR2 is SVGAGI. The CDR3 protein is CASSSGQPNTEAFF. CDR3 coding DNA: TGTGCCAGCAGTTCGGGACAGCCGAACACTGAAGCTTTCTTT.

The rearrangement uses TRBV29-1 and TRBJ2-7; TRBD2 aligns across 12 bases. Unmatched junction bases numbered 0, after V lost 6 bases and J lost 0 bases. This CDR3 has 13 residues. Germline V lookup: CDR1 SQVTM, CDR2 ANQGSEA. The CDR3 sequence: CSVTSGGSYEQYF. The CDR3 DNA sequence: TGCAGCGTGACTAGCGGGGGCTCCTACGAGCAGTACTTC.

This chain links TRBV19 with TRBJ1-1, with D possibly TRBD1 on 5 matching bases. CDR1 is LNHDA, CDR2 SQIVND, per germline (reference sequence). CDR3 length equals 15 residues. Trimming removed 5 bases from V and 1 base from J, with 14 bases in between. The CDR3 loop reads CASSDIRGGNTEAFF. For the CDR3, the DNA is TGTGCCAGTAGTGACATTAGGGGAGGGAACACTGAAGCTTTCTTT.

The chain couples TRBV28 to TRBJ2-5; tentative D call: TRBD1 (5 bases). The CDR3 has 13 amino acids. V lost 2 bases and J lost 5, with 9 bases in between. Looked up from germline, CDR1 is MDHEN and CDR2 is SYDVKM. The CDR3 DNA sequence: TGTGCCAGCAGTTTAACCAGGGTCGAGACCCAGTACTTC. Translated, it gives CASSLTRVETQYF.

This rearrangement joins TRBV6-1 to TRBJ1-4, with D tentatively TRBD1 (5 bases). There are 14 residues in the CDR3. V was clipped by 8 bases and J by 0 bases, with 10 bases between them. Germline values: CDR1 MNHNS, CDR2 SASEGT. CDR3 loop: CASRTGSTNEKLFF. CDR3 coding DNA: TGTGCCAGCCGAACAGGTTCAACTAATGAAAAACTGTTTTTT.

The V gene is TRBV7-2, the J gene TRBJ2-3; 11 bases map to TRBD2. This CDR3 is 17 amino acids long. Trimming removed 3 bases from V and 4 bases from J; junction bases left unmatched: 9. Germline V gene sequence: CDR1 SGHTA, CDR2 FQGNSA. CDR3 loop: CASSFGGTSGTADTQYF. The CDR3 region has the DNA TGTGCCAGCAGCTTTGGGGGGACTAGCGGAACGGCAGATACGCAGTATTTT.

The rearrangement uses TRBV19 and TRBJ2-7; 8 bases are shared with TRBD1. After removal of 11 bases from V and 6 bases from J, the junction contained 6 bases not matched to a gene. The germline gives CDR1 LNHDA, CDR2 SQIVND (reference sequence). This CDR3 spans 11 amino acids. As DNA, the CDR3 is TGTGCCGTCTCAGGGGGCGGCGAGCAGTACTTC. It translates to CAVSGGGEQYF. The variable domain in full, completed from reference TRBV19 and TRBJ2-7, reads DGGITQSPKYLFRKEGQNVTLSCEQNLNHDAMYWYRQDPGQGLRLIYYSQIVNDFQKGDIAEGYSVSREKKESFPLTVTSAQKNPTAFYLCAVSGGGEQYFGPGTRLTVT.

The sample holds a few counts of this clone. One end of the junction fails to match germline, which may point to a read error. The V call is TRBV5-6, the J call TRBJ2-2, with D possibly TRBD2 on 6 matching bases. CDR3 length: 13 residues. CDR1 is SGHDT, CDR2 YYEEEE, per germline. In DNA, the CDR3 is TGTGCCAGCAGCTCGACCGGGACGGGGGTGCTGTTTTTT. It yields the protein CASSSTGTGVLFF.

The chain joins TRBV18 to TRBJ2-3, with no clear D. CDR3 length: 12 amino acids. Trimming took 6 bases from V and 4 from J, leaving 8 bases between them. Germline loops: CDR1 KGHSH, CDR2 LQKENI. DNA for the CDR3: TGTGCCAGCTCCAAACTTGCAGATACGCAGTATTTT. It translates to CASSKLADTQYF.

The chain links TRBV7-2 to TRBJ1-2; TRBD1 might be the D (5 bases). Germline CDR1 is SGHTA and CDR2 is FQGNSA. This CDR3 comprises 14 residues. Trimming took off 0 bases at V and 3 bases at J, with 8 bases between the two ends. CDR3 amino acids: CASSLAQGDYGYTF. The CDR3 DNA sequence: TGTGCCAGCAGCTTAGCCCAGGGTGACTATGGCTACACCTTC. The full variable domain, its missing parts supplied by reference TRBV7-2 and TRBJ1-2, is GAGVSQSPSNKVTEKGKDVELRCDPISGHTALYWYRQSLGQGLEFLIYFQGNSAPDKSGLPSDRFSAERTGGSVSTLTIQRTQQEDSAVYLCASSLAQGDYGYTFGSGTRLTVV.

V gene TRBV11-3 combines with J gene TRBJ2-2; D ambiguous. CDR1 and CDR2 (germline): SGHNT, YENEEA. The CDR3 totals 12 residues. Trimming removed 4 bases at V and 7 bases at J, with 7 bases between. CDR3 sequence (DNA): TGTGCCAGCAGCTCATTCATCGGGGAGCTGTTTTTT. It codes for CASSSFIGELFF. The whole variable domain, remainder taken from reference TRBV11-3 and TRBJ2-2, is EAGVVQSPRYKIIEKKQPVAFWCNPISGHNTLYWYLQNLGQGPELLIRYENEEAVDDSQLPKDRFSAERLKGVDSTLKIQPAELGDSAVYLCASSSFIGELFFGEGSRLTVL.

V gene TRBV27 combines with J gene TRBJ2-2; D not certain. From germline, CDR1 is MNHEY and CDR2 SMNVEV (reference sequence). The V end lost 7 bases, the J end lost 1 base, and 10 bases lay between the germline ends. The CDR3 length is 14 residues. Here the CDR3 reads CASKSFLNTGELFF. The DNA for the CDR3 is TGTGCCAGCAAATCGTTCTTGAACACCGGGGAGCTGTTTTTT.

V gene TRBV4-3 combines with J gene TRBJ1-1, with D unclear. V lost 2 bases, J lost 5 bases, and 9 bases lay in between. Germline values: CDR1 LGHNA, CDR2 YSLEER. The CDR3 has 13 amino acids. CDR3 bases: TGCGCCAGCAGCCAATCTCTAGAAACTGAAGCTTTCTTT. This sequence encodes CASSQSLETEAFF.

V is TRBV4-3 and J is TRBJ2-3; 13 bases line up with TRBD2. The junction had 3 bases not matched to a gene; V was cut back by 5 bases and J by 4 bases. This CDR3 is built from 15 residues. Germline assignment: CDR1 LGHNA and CDR2 YSLEER. In DNA form, the CDR3 reads TGCGCCAGCAGCATAGGACTAGCGGGAGCAGATACGCAGTATTTT. It specifies CASSIGLAGADTQYF.

This clone has only one observation. The chain employs TRBV7-9 and TRBJ2-5; 10 bases line up with TRBD1. The CDR3 has 16 amino acids. The germline CDR1 and CDR2 sequences are SEHNR and FQNEAQ (reference sequence). V gave up 3 bases and J gave up 2 bases; unmatched junction bases: 6. CDR3 nucleotides: TGTGCCAGCAGCTTCCCGGGACAGGGGCTACAAGAGACCCAGTACTTC. Amino acids: CASSFPGQGLQETQYF.

A single count supports this clone. A junction boundary mismatches the germline segment, possibly from a read error. Other DNA sequences in this sample translate to the same CDR3. The V gene is TRBV28, the J gene TRBJ1-2, with 9 bases fitting TRBD1. CDR3 length: 13 residues. Germline-derived CDR1 and CDR2 are MDHEN and SYDVKM. This chain's CDR3 is CASSWGQGYGYTF. DNA of the CDR3: TGTGCCAGCAGTTGGGGACAGGGATATGGTTACACCTTC.

This clone was recorded once. This chain connects TRBV19 to TRBJ2-7; 9 nucleotides agree with TRBD1. The V segment lost 6 bases and the J segment 3 bases; nucleotides outside the gene matches: 9. This CDR3 comprises 15 residues. Germline CDR1 reads LNHDA; CDR2 reads SQIVND (reference sequence). The CDR3 reads CASSPGTGLGYEQYF. Written as DNA, the CDR3 is TGTGCCAGTAGCCCCGGGACAGGGCTTGGCTACGAGCAGTACTTC.

This clone was picked up one time. The chain has TRBV6-5 and TRBJ2-7, with TRBD1 matching 9 bases. Germline-derived CDR1 and CDR2 are MNHEY and SVGAGI. The CDR3 runs to 15 residues. The trim removed 5 bases at V and 6 bases at J, leaving 11 bases unmatched. The CDR3 is CASSPNRGQTGEQYF. The CDR3 DNA is TGTGCCAGCAGTCCCAACAGGGGGCAAACGGGCGAGCAGTACTTC.

The rearrangement links TRBV7-9 to TRBJ2-6; D gene ambiguous. CDR1 is SEHNR and CDR2 is FQNEAQ in the germline V gene (reference sequence). The germline V and J ends were trimmed by 5 bases and 2 bases, with 16 bases remaining between them. This CDR3 region has 17 residues. This CDR3 reads CASSPPLNSTGANVLTF. For the CDR3, the DNA is TGTGCCAGCAGCCCCCCTCTAAACTCCACTGGGGCCAACGTCCTGACTTTC.

This clone has a single count. In DNA form, the CDR3 reads TGTGCCAGCAGCTTAGCCGGGACAGGGTACAATGAGCAGTTCTTC. Amino acid sequence: CASSLAGTGYNEQFF. The chain uses TRBV5-5 and TRBJ2-1, with 9 bases that match TRBD1. The V and J ends lost 2 bases and 4 bases, in that order; junction bases with no gene match: 4. Germline V gene data show CDR1 as SGHKS and CDR2 as YYEKEE (reference sequence). The CDR3 covers 15 residues.

The V call is TRBV4-3, the J call TRBJ2-3, with D unclear. In germline, CDR1 is LGHNA, CDR2 YSLEER. Trimming took off 3 bases at V and 2 bases at J, with 9 bases between the two ends. The CDR3 has 14 amino acids. The CDR3 DNA is TGCGCCAGCAGCCAGATCGGGTACACAGATACGCAGTATTTT. Translated: CASSQIGYTDTQYF.

The chain employs TRBV6-5 and TRBJ1-3; possibly TRBD1 for D (5 bases). Trimming left V 6 bases short and J 0 bases short, with 12 bases between. The CDR3 contains 15 residues. CDR1 and CDR2 (germline): MNHEY, SVGAGI. The CDR3 nucleotides read TGTGCCAGCAGGGGACTTGGGGCCTCTGGAAACACCATATATTTT. Its protein product is CASRGLGASGNTIYF.